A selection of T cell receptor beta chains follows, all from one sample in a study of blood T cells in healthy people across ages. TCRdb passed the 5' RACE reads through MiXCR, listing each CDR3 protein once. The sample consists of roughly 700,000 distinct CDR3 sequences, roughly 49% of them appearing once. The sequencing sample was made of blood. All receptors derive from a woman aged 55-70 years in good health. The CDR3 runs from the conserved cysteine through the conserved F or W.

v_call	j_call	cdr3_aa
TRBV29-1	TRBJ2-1	CSVHQGALAVVRYNEQFF
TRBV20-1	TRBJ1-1	CSARGLDGTENTEAFF
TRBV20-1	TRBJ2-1	CSASEAGLSYNEQFF
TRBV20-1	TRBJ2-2	CSASTLANTGELFF
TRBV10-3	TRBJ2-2	CAISGAGTTNTGELFF
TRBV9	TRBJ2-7	CASSVGQGLNYEQYF
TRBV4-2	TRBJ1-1	CASSLRTGSNTEAFF
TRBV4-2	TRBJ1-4	CASSQAWTGDEKLFF
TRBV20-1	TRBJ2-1	CSAQLAGRSYNEQFF
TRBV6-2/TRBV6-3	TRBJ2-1	CASSWGGNEQFF
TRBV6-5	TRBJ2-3	CASSYFPPGLAGDTQYF
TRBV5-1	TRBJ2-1	CASSLASGSYYNEQFF
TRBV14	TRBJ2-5	CASSQDKWDPRYQETQYF
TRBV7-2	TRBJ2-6	CASSLRWSRAGANVLTF
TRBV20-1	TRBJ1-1	CSASGAMAVGTEAFF
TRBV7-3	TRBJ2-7	CASSLRGAYEQYF
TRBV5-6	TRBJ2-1	CASSYGTGGSFF
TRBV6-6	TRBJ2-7	CASSYQFGPEQYF
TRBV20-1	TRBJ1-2	CSARDIPRHYGYTF
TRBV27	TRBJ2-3	CASSLSRGRLDTQYF
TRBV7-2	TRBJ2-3	CASSFRAASTDTQYF
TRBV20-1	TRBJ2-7	CSAQGTIGYYEQYF
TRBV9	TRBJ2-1	CASSVEKALAGPREQFF
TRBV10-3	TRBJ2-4	CAISGGTGQGVGYNEQYF
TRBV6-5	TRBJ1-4	CASCPGVTSTNEKLFF
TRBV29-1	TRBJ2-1	CSGRRGQGGYNEQFF
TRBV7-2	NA	CASSPGLAGAEQYF
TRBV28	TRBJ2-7	CASSFPKTENSYEQYF
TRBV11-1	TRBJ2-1	CASSSQGRGYNEQFF
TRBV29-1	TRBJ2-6	CSVEGGVGSGANVLTF
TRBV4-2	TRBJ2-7	CASSQDPLAGVNYEQYF
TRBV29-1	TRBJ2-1	CSVEPGSNNEQFF
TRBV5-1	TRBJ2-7	CASSYVEPYEQYF
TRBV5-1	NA	CASAGSGNIQYF
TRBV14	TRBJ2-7	CASSQGRGEQYF
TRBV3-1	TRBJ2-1	CASTRLAGDEQFF
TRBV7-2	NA	CASSSYGAGGTWETQYF
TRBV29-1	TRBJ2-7	CSVAPGGVDEQYF
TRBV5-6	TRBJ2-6	CASSLYRTGANVLTF
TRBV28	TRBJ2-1	CASSFPPLGNMIYNEQFF
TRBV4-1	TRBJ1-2	CASSSGQGGRGLYYGYTF
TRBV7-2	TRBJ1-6	CASSFTPSYNSPLHF
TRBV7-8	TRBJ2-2	CASSPIYRGPNTGELFF
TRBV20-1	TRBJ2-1	CSARDFTWSSYNEQFF
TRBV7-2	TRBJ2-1	CASILSGVAAYNEQFF
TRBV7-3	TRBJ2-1	CASSPIGLAREQFF
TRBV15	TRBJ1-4	CATSRDRKQEKLFF